What follows is one T cell receptor beta chain and its context. What it binds is unknown. TCRdb's copy holds only in-frame clones and misses some; the assay was immunoSEQ multiplex PCR. The table has 3,600 or so clones, about three quarters seen once; the top ten hold approximately 46%. This sample was taken from a study of CD8 T cell repertoires and HIV-1 epitope variants. Trimming removed 7 bases at V and 5 bases at J, with 15 bases between. This CDR3 region has 13 residues. Looked up from germline, CDR1 is LNHDA and CDR2 is SQIVND (reference sequence). Sequenced material: cultured CD8+ T cells derived from PBMCs. This chain uses TRBV19 with TRBJ2-7; TRBD2 is a possible D gene (5 bases). The clonotype was recovered from a male donor with HIV. The CDR3 region has the DNA TGTGCCAGTACCGACGCAGCTAGCAACGAGCAGTACTTC. It yields the protein CASTDAASNEQYF.